Below are 3 T cell receptor beta chains sequenced from a single sample in a study of identifying expanded T cells in peripheral blood. Clones were read by immunoSEQ multiplex PCR, and TCRdb kept only the in-frame ones, dropping some. The sample comprises about 91,000 clones, approximately 91% of which are singletons, and 3.5% to 4.5% rests with the top ten. Sequenced sample: blood. Receptor source: a person aged 18 to 70 in good health.

V is TRBV19 and J is TRBJ2-1; D remains unclear. V was pared by 3 bases and J by 2 bases, with 14 bases between. CDR1 and CDR2 (germline): LNHDA, SQIVND (reference sequence). There are 16 residues in the CDR3. CDR3 sequence reads: CASSIGFTGTYNEQFF. CDR3 coding DNA: TGTGCCAGTAGTATTGGGTTTACTGGAACCTACAATGAGCAGTTCTTC.

The J gene is TRBJ2-7, the V gene TRBV5-1; D perhaps matches TRBD2 (5 bases). V lost 1 base, J lost 0 bases, and 8 bases lay in between. CDR3 size: 14 residues. Germline-derived CDR1 and CDR2 are SGHRS and YFSETQ. This CDR3 is CASSLSGSSYEQYF. The CDR3 DNA sequence: TGCGCCAGCAGCTTGTCGGGGAGCTCCTACGAGCAGTACTTC.

The chain has TRBV28 and TRBJ2-6; maybe TRBD2 (5 bases). Germline CDR1 is MDHEN and CDR2 is SYDVKM. The CDR3 runs to 15 residues. The V gene lost 3 bases and the J gene lost 0 bases, with 6 bases spanning the gap. The CDR3 spells CASSFEGSGANVLTF. For the CDR3, the DNA is TGTGCCAGCAGTTTTGAGGGCTCTGGGGCCAACGTCCTGACTTTC.